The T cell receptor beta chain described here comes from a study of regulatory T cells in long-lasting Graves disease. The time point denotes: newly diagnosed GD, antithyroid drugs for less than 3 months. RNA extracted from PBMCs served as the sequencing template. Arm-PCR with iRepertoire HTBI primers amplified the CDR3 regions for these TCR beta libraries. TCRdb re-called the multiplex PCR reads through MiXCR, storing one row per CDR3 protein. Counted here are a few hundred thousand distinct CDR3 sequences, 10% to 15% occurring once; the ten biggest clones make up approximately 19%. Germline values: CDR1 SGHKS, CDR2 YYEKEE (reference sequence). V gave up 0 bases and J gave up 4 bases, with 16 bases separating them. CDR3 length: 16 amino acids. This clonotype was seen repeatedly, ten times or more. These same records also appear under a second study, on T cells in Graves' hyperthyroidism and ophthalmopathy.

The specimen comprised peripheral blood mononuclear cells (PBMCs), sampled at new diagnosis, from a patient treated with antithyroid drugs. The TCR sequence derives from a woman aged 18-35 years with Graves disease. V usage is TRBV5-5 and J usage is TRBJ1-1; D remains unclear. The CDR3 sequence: CASSLASSLYGTEAFF. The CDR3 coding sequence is TGTGCCAGCAGCTTGGCGTCCTCCTTATACGGCACTGAAGCTTTCTTT.